These 30 T cell receptor beta chains share one sample of origin, sequenced in a study of beta chain features in type 1 diabetes. cDNA synthesis used the whole RNA isolate, giving expressed TCRB sequences. TCRdb keeps only in-frame clones here, not all; method: immunoSEQ multiplex PCR. The sample lists 620,000 or so clones, roughly a sixth occurring once. Sequencing used naive CD4+ T cells from blood. These receptor sequences come from a man aged 18 to 30 in good health.

CDR3 sequence (DNA): TGTGCCAGCAGTGGTCAGGGGGCAACTAATGAAAAACTGTTTTTT. This sequence encodes CASSGQGATNEKLFF. The chain combines TRBV2 with TRBJ1-4, with TRBD1 matching 7 bases. Trimming removed 4 bases from V and 0 bases from J; junction bases left unmatched: 2. This CDR3 contains 15 residues. Germline CDR1 reads SNHLY; CDR2 reads FYNNEI.

This clone was recorded many times. This chain uses TRBV25-1 with TRBJ2-6; D is ambiguous. The CDR3 runs to 15 residues. Trimming took 2 bases from V and 0 from J, leaving 5 bases between them. Germline CDR1 reads MGHDK; CDR2 reads SYGVNS. The CDR3 DNA sequence: TGTGCCAGCAGTGAAAGCTACTCTGGGGCCAACGTCCTGACTTTC. This gives the protein CASSESYSGANVLTF.

The V call is TRBV7-2, the J call TRBJ2-3; D is ambiguous. V was cut by 7 bases and J by 0 bases, with 14 bases left in between. The CDR3 runs 15 residues. Germline V gene lookup returns CDR1 SGHTA and CDR2 FQGNSA. The CDR3 here is CASTPQSASTDTQYF. The DNA for the CDR3 is TGTGCCAGCACCCCACAGTCAGCTAGCACAGATACGCAGTATTTT.

The J gene is TRBJ2-7, the V gene TRBV9, with 10 bases aligning to TRBD1. Germline V gives CDR1 SGDLS, CDR2 YYNGEE. The CDR3 runs to 16 residues. Trimming removed 4 bases from V and 5 bases from J; junction bases left unmatched: 12. The CDR3: CASSFSPGQGFHEQYF. The CDR3 DNA follows: TGTGCCAGCAGCTTCTCCCCGGGACAGGGGTTCCACGAGCAGTACTTC. Full variable domain (outside the CDR3, taken from reference TRBV9 and TRBJ2-7): DSGVTQTPKHLITATGQRVTLRCSPRSGDLSVYWYQQSLDQGLQFLIQYYNGEERAKGNILERFSAQQFPDLHSELNLSSLELGDSALYFCASSFSPGQGFHEQYFGPGTRLTVT.

This clone has just a few counts. The chain links TRBV2 to TRBJ2-5; 11 nucleotides agree with TRBD2. The CDR3 contains 16 residues. Unmatched junction bases numbered 11, after V lost 6 bases and J lost 5 bases. Germline V lookup: CDR1 SNHLY, CDR2 FYNNEI. Here the CDR3 DNA reads TGTGCCAGCAGGCGGGCTAGCGGGGGGCACTTGGAGACCCAGTACTTC. Translated: CASRRASGGHLETQYF.

The chain carries TRBV28 and TRBJ2-7; 9 positions agree with TRBD1. Trimming took 6 bases from V and 2 from J; bases not matched to a gene: 2. Germline CDR1 reads MDHEN; CDR2 reads SYDVKM. The CDR3 runs 13 residues. CDR3 amino acids: CASRGTGTYEQYF. The DNA for the CDR3 is TGTGCCAGCAGGGGGACAGGGACCTACGAGCAGTACTTC.

This clone turned up a few times. This chain links TRBV5-1 with TRBJ2-7; maybe TRBD1 (5 bases). Trimming stripped 0 bases from V and 0 bases from J, with 10 bases between. The germline CDR1 and CDR2 sequences are SGHRS and YFSETQ. This CDR3 is 15 amino acids long. In DNA, the CDR3 is TGCGCCAGCAGCTTGGAGCCAGGGCCCTCCTACGAGCAGTACTTC. This gives the protein CASSLEPGPSYEQYF.

The rearrangement links TRBV27 to TRBJ2-4, with TRBD2 as a possible D gene (5 bases). Trimming stripped 4 bases from V and 3 bases from J, with 13 bases between. Germline CDR1 and CDR2: MNHEY and SMNVEV (reference sequence). The CDR3 runs 15 residues. CDR3 sequence: CASSSVGDYKNIQYF. The CDR3 coding sequence is TGTGCCAGCAGTTCTGTCGGCGACTACAAAAACATTCAGTACTTC.

The chain links TRBV11-1 to TRBJ2-7; 9 nucleotides agree with TRBD1. The germline V gene has CDR1 SGHAT and CDR2 FQDESV (reference sequence). CDR3 size: 14 residues. V lost 4 bases and J lost 3; bases outside the gene matches: 4. CDR3: CASSSTGGGYEQYF. The CDR3 bases are TGTGCCAGCAGCTCGACAGGGGGTGGCTACGAGCAGTACTTC.

This clone turned up a few times. This chain uses TRBV6-5 with TRBJ2-2; the D is unclear. V was clipped by 4 bases and J by 2 bases, with 5 bases between them. Germline CDR1 is MNHEY and CDR2 is SVGAGI. This CDR3 spans 13 amino acids. Written as DNA, the CDR3 is TGTGCCAGCAGTTTCCGCAACACCGGGGAGCTGTTTTTT. This sequence encodes CASSFRNTGELFF.

This chain connects TRBV5-1 to TRBJ2-1, with D uncertain. There are 13 residues in the CDR3. The V end lost 4 bases, the J end lost 5 bases, and 10 bases lay between the germline ends. The germline CDR1 and CDR2 sequences are SGHRS and YFSETQ. DNA for the CDR3: TGCGCCAGCAGCCCGAACTTCAACAATGAGCAGTTCTTC. Translated, it gives CASSPNFNNEQFF.

Only a few counts were recorded for this clone. The chain joins TRBV9 to TRBJ2-3, with 13 bases fitting TRBD2. After removal of 5 bases from V and 11 bases from J, the junction contained 11 bases not matched to a gene. The CDR3 sequence is 15 residues long. Germline assignment: CDR1 SGDLS and CDR2 YYNGEE. CDR3 DNA: TGTGCCAGCAGTATGACTAGCGGGGGGATCCGCGGGCAGTATTTT. This translates into CASSMTSGGIRGQYF.

The DNA of the CDR3 is TGTGCCAGCACCCCTAGCGGGGGGGCGTTATACGAGCAGTACTTC. The encoded protein is CASTPSGGALYEQYF. This chain uses TRBV28 with TRBJ2-7; TRBD2 aligns across 12 bases. CDR3 length: 15 amino acids. Germline-derived CDR1 and CDR2 are MDHEN and SYDVKM. The J segment lost 4 bases and the V segment lost 7 bases, leaving 8 bases of the junction unmatched.

The sample holds a few counts of this clone. The rearrangement uses TRBV28 and TRBJ1-2; the D is unclear. The germline CDR1 and CDR2 sequences are MDHEN and SYDVKM. Between the trimmed V and J ends, which lost 1 base and 8 bases, there was a span of 14 bases. This CDR3 region has 14 residues. CDR3 loop: CASSLSTPPGGYTF. Here the CDR3 DNA reads TGTGCCAGCAGTTTATCTACCCCACCCGGGGGCTACACCTTC.

This clone was counted only a few times. This chain uses TRBV25-1 with TRBJ2-2, with D hard to call. With 0 bases removed from V and 5 bases from J, the gap between germline ends came to 7 bases. Germline V gives CDR1 MGHDK, CDR2 SYGVNS. The CDR3 length is 14 residues. The CDR3 nucleotides are TGTGCCAGCAGTGAATATTTGGGGACCGGGGAGCTGTTTTTT. Translation gives CASSEYLGTGELFF.

The chain carries TRBV9 and TRBJ1-2; the D is unclear. CDR1 and CDR2 from the germline V gene are SGDLS and YYNGEE. This CDR3 spans 16 amino acids. V was clipped by 4 bases and J by 1 base, with 17 bases between them. The CDR3 DNA is TGTGCCAGCAGCCAACAAGGGAGAACCTTTAACTATGGCTACACCTTC. Translation: CASSQQGRTFNYGYTF.

This clone was found a few times. This chain links TRBV7-9 with TRBJ2-1, with D unresolved. Per the germline V gene, CDR1 is SEHNR and CDR2 is FQNEAQ (reference sequence). The length of the CDR3 is 12 residues. V was pared by 3 bases and J by 7 bases, with 7 bases between. CDR3 sequence reads: CASSLERNEQFF. In DNA form, the CDR3 reads TGTGCCAGCAGCTTGGAGAGGAATGAGCAGTTCTTC.

The chain recombines TRBV5-1 with TRBJ2-7, with TRBD2 matching over 9 bases. Trimming cost V 2 bases and J 4 bases; bases outside gene matches: 10. In germline, CDR1 is SGHRS, CDR2 YFSETQ. This CDR3 region has 16 residues. CDR3 residues: CASSFLDSSGVYEQYF. CDR3 in DNA: TGCGCCAGCAGCTTCCTAGACTCTAGCGGGGTGTACGAGCAGTACTTC.

This chain connects TRBV28 to TRBJ2-1, with a possible D match to TRBD2 (5 bases). The CDR3 covers 16 residues. Trimming removed 1 base at V and 7 bases at J, with 17 bases between. CDR1 is MDHEN, CDR2 SYDVKM, per germline. CDR3 sequence: CASSLSYSGSQNEQFF. CDR3 sequence (DNA): TGTGCCAGCAGTTTATCGTATTCGGGGAGCCAGAATGAGCAGTTCTTC.

The chain carries TRBV4-3 and TRBJ2-3; possible D gene TRBD1, 6 bases. This CDR3 comprises 15 residues. Trimming removed 3 bases at V and 6 bases at J, with 16 bases between. Germline values: CDR1 LGHNA, CDR2 YSLEER. CDR3 sequence: CASSQTGGPADTQYF. The CDR3 bases are TGCGCCAGCAGCCAGACAGGTGGTCCGGCGGATACGCAGTATTTT.

The CDR3 DNA reads TGTGCCAGCAGCTTAGGTGGGGGGCAAGAGACCCAGTACTTC. Translating it yields CASSLGGGQETQYF. V usage is TRBV7-3 and J usage is TRBJ2-5; D is perhaps TRBD2 (6 bases). This CDR3 is 14 amino acids long. Trimming stripped 2 bases from V and 2 bases from J, with 9 bases between. CDR1 and CDR2 from the germline V gene are SGHTA and FQGTGA.

The V call is TRBV4-3, the J call TRBJ1-6; D is perhaps TRBD1 (5 bases). CDR1 LGHNA and CDR2 YSLEER come from the germline V gene. The V end lost 3 bases, the J end lost 7 bases, and 13 bases lay between the germline ends. The CDR3 loop spans 15 amino acids. The CDR3 spells CASSHDRGGNSPLHF. The CDR3 bases are TGCGCCAGCAGCCACGATCGGGGGGGAAATTCACCCCTCCACTTT.

The V and J genes are TRBV5-4 and TRBJ1-2; perhaps TRBD1 as D (5 bases). The CDR3 has 16 residues. Germline CDR1 and CDR2: SGHNT and YYREEE (reference sequence). Trimming cost V 0 bases and J 3 bases, with 15 bases left between them. The CDR3 DNA reads TGTGCCAGCAGCTTGGCCTGGGGGTGGCACGACTATGGCTACACCTTC. This translates into CASSLAWGWHDYGYTF.

V and J are TRBV25-1 and TRBJ2-3; D perhaps matches TRBD1 (6 bases). Per the germline V gene, CDR1 is MGHDK and CDR2 is SYGVNS. This CDR3 is 15 amino acids long. Trimming took off 5 bases at V and 0 bases at J, with 12 bases between the two ends. The DNA for the CDR3 is TGTGCCAGCAGTCTGGGGGCCCCTAGCACAGATACGCAGTATTTT. This sequence encodes CASSLGAPSTDTQYF.

The J gene is TRBJ1-5, the V gene TRBV27; D not resolved. This CDR3 is 14 amino acids long. Trimming removed 6 bases at V and 2 bases at J, with 11 bases between. Germline V gives CDR1 MNHEY, CDR2 SMNVEV (reference sequence). This CDR3 is CASRRALGNQPQHF. The CDR3 DNA follows: TGTGCCAGCAGGCGGGCTCTGGGCAATCAGCCCCAGCATTTT.

V gene TRBV9 combines with J gene TRBJ2-5, with no clear D. The CDR3 totals 15 residues. V was clipped by 2 bases and J by 0 bases, with 11 bases between them. Germline lookup yields CDR1 SGDLS and CDR2 YYNGEE. CDR3 residues: CASSVGSRYQETQYF. CDR3 nucleotides: TGTGCCAGCAGCGTGGGATCGAGGTACCAAGAGACCCAGTACTTC.

The chain combines TRBV5-1 with TRBJ2-3; D remains unclear. CDR3 size: 12 residues. Looked up from germline, CDR1 is SGHRS and CDR2 is YFSETQ. Trimming stripped 0 bases from V and 7 bases from J, with 6 bases between. The CDR3 DNA reads as TGCGCCAGCAGCTTGGAAGAGAATACGCAGTATTTT. Its translation is CASSLEENTQYF.

This clone has only a few counts. V gene TRBV15 combines with J gene TRBJ1-3; D unclear. Trimming removed 0 bases at V and 1 base at J, with 13 bases between. The CDR3 covers 17 residues. CDR1 and CDR2 (germline): LNHNV, YYDKDF (reference sequence). The CDR3 DNA follows: TGTGCCACCAGCAGAGATCTGTTGGTAATATCTGGAAACACCATATATTTT. Translation gives CATSRDLLVISGNTIYF.

This clone was counted between two and nine times. The chain links TRBV19 to TRBJ1-5; D uncertain. The germline V gene has CDR1 LNHDA and CDR2 SQIVND (reference sequence). V lost 4 bases to trimming and J lost 6 bases, with 7 bases between them. The CDR3 covers 12 residues. CDR3 in DNA: TGTGCCAGTAGTACGACGTTTCAGCCCCAGCATTTT. Translating gives CASSTTFQPQHF.

The CDR3 nucleotides read TGTGCCAGCAGCCTACCGGGACTAGCTCAAGAGACCCAGTACTTC. Residues: CASSLPGLAQETQYF. The chain combines TRBV4-2 with TRBJ2-5, with 9 nucleotides matching TRBD2. V shed 4 bases, J shed 2 bases, and the junction held 5 bases outside the gene matches. This CDR3 is 15 amino acids long. Germline lookup yields CDR1 LGHNA and CDR2 YNFKEQ.